This T cell receptor beta chain was sequenced in a study of blood T cell repertoires in COVID-19 (dated by TCRdb to between 2020 and 2021). About the study as a whole: Collaborator samples came from the United States, Italy and Spain and covered acute and convalescent phases of COVID-19. The prospective study material was composed of cDNA or gDNA derived from T cells, B-cell-depleted T cells, or PBMCs. Deeply sampled blood TCRbeta repertoires from subjects exposed to, actively infected with, or recovered from COVID-19 were included in the dataset. The repertoires were made available in a free public database intended to serve as a resource for research on the immune response to SARS-CoV-2. The samples were drawn from the first 160 participants of the ongoing ImmuneRACE study and from 950 to 1,500 subjects provided by 6 global collaborators. Sample metadata almost always included a de-identified subject ID, COVID-19 status, age in years and sex. Where available, HLA class I and class II types were taken from metadata supplied by the sample provider and were not determined by assay-based typing. Results the study describes overall, beyond this receptor: How much clinical and demographic metadata was included differed by source and by participant, and the metadata was provided uncurated.

The collaborating institutions used their own protocols to collect whole blood in K2EDTA tubes. For TCRbeta analysis, collaborator samples were shipped as frozen whole blood, as isolated PBMCs, or as DNA extracted from either sample type. Spanning cysteine to phenylalanine, the CDR3 consists of 17 amino acids. Of the read, only the CDR3 DNA is kept; its 51 bases are in frame from base 1. CDR1 and CDR2 were assigned from the germline V gene as ENHRY and SYGVKD. V has 10 bases trimmed and J has 7 bases trimmed; junction bases matching no gene number 21. The immunoSEQ Assay, a bias-controlled multiplex PCR, was used to amplify TCRbeta CDR3 regions from genomic DNA. Per the original workflow: Within the assay, amplification of reference gene primers was used to estimate how many nucleated cells each sample contained. To quantify the absolute abundance of each unique TCRbeta CDR3 rearrangement, sequence reads were collapsed and filtered. For each sample, productive Simpson clonality was calculated as the square root of Simpson's diversity index across productive rearrangements. TCRdb stores this immuneACCESS table with in-frame sequences only. Part of the clones is absent; in the studies checked, under half of the shortfall reflects unresolved V genes, and no reason is known for the rest. V and J calls plus clone size are reproduced from that table; the DNA served to infer D and trimming. The sample profile shows 140,000 or so clones; roughly 90% of them were found once. The biggest ten clones account for 0.9% to 0.95% of the sample.

As regards this clone: The clone's antigen remains unknown. Base quality data are lacking; no much larger clone is found one base away.

This TCR came from a woman in her fifties or sixties with acute or convalescent COVID-19. This receptor chain uses TRBV10-3 and TRBJ2-7; the central 11 bases match TRBD2. Sequenced: peripheral blood. This receptor carries the CDR3 CATNSKLAGVLLREQYF. The sequenced DNA is TGTGCCACCAATAGTAAACTAGCGGGGGTTCTCTTACGGGAGCAGTACTTC.